The clone carrying this T cell receptor (beta chain) appeared a single time. CDR3 size: 16 residues. The V end was cut by 2 bases, the J end by 2 bases, with 13 bases between. CDR1 and CDR2 from the germline V gene are MNHNY and SVGAGI (reference sequence). This entry belongs to a study of shared clonotypes between healthy human individuals. CD45RO-negative, CCR7-selected cells formed the naive CD8 fraction, which excluded terminally differentiated effector memory CD45RA+ cells. Here immunoSEQ multiplex PCR was the method, and the copy in TCRdb shows in-frame clones only, minus some. The sample has some 2,000,000 clones, approximately 94% seen once.

This rearrangement joins TRBV6-6 to TRBJ2-1, with TRBD2 as a possible D gene (5 bases). The sequenced sample consisted of naive CD8+ T cells sorted from blood. This clonotype was obtained from a man between 18 and 35 years old in good health. This chain's CDR3 is CASSYRVAEAYNEQFF. The CDR3 DNA follows: TGTGCCAGCAGTTACCGAGTGGCGGAGGCCTACAATGAGCAGTTCTTC.